This is a list of T cell receptor beta chains from one sample in a study of T-cell reconstitution after alpha-beta-depleted transplantation in children. TCRdb ran MiXCR on the PCR reads and lists one entry per CDR3 protein. Altogether hundreds of thousands of distinct CDR3 sequences are present, roughly 15% being singletons, with the ten largest covering roughly 4.3%. This specimen was PBMCs, taken from the stem cell graft. The receptors derive from a human donor who donated a stem cell graft to a child with Fanconi anemia. The CDR3 runs from the conserved cysteine through the conserved F or W. A D gene is named only where the DNA matches it firmly. Part of the rows lack a size; the others show once, few, many or a class for expanded clones.

DNA: TGTGCCAGTAGGTTACAGGGGAGCTCTGGGGCCAACGTCCTGACGTTC; CDR3: CASRLQGSSGANVLTF; J: TRBJ2-6; size: -; D: TRBD1; V: TRBV19
DNA: TGCGCCAGCAGCTTGGATGGACAGGGGAATCAGCCCCAGCATTTT; CDR3: CASSLDGQGNQPQHF; J: TRBJ1-5; size: few; D: TRBD1; V: TRBV5-1
DNA: TGTGCCAGCAGCACTAGGGATCTCTACGAGCAGTACTTC; CDR3: CASSTRDLYEQYF; J: TRBJ2-7; size: many; D: -; V: TRBV11-2
DNA: TGTGCCAGCAGCTCCCAGGGTAGTGGTTCACCCCTCCACTTT; CDR3: CASSSQGSGSPLHF; J: TRBJ1-6; size: -; D: -; V: TRBV7-2
DNA: TGTGCCAGCAGTTTACAGGGCTCCTATGGCTACACCTTC; CDR3: CASSLQGSYGYTF; J: TRBJ1-2; size: many; D: -; V: TRBV12-3/TRBV12-4
DNA: TGTGCCAGCTCTCTACAACGCCAAGAGACCCAGTACTTC; CDR3: CASSLQRQETQYF; J: TRBJ2-5; size: -; D: -; V: TRBV18
DNA: TGTGCCAGCAGCGTATTGTCCCTGGGGCCCACAGATACGCAGTATTTT; CDR3: CASSVLSLGPTDTQYF; J: TRBJ2-3; size: -; D: -; V: TRBV9
DNA: TGCGCCAGCAGCCAAGACGATGTATATGGCTACACCTTC; CDR3: CASSQDDVYGYTF; J: TRBJ1-2; size: few; D: -; V: TRBV4-1
DNA: TGTGCCAGCAGTCCAGGGGACAGGGTTGACACTGAAGCTTTCTTT; CDR3: CASSPGDRVDTEAFF; J: TRBJ1-1; size: few; D: TRBD1; V: TRBV7-9
DNA: TGTGCCAGCAGCAAGGACAGCGCTCGCTCTGGAAACACCATATATTTT; CDR3: CASSKDSARSGNTIYF; J: TRBJ1-3; size: -; D: -; V: TRBV12-3/TRBV12-4
DNA: TGTGCCAGCTCACCTTTACAGGGAAAGGAGCAGTTCTTC; CDR3: CASSPLQGKEQFF; J: TRBJ2-1; size: -; D: -; V: TRBV18
DNA: TGCAGCGTAAAACAGGGGGCGGACACCGGGGAGCTGTTTTTT; CDR3: CSVKQGADTGELFF; J: TRBJ2-2; size: many; D: TRBD1; V: TRBV29-1
DNA: TGTGCCAGCAGCCATGTCTCGACCGGGAGCGCGACGGAGACCCAGTACTTC; CDR3: CASSHVSTGSATETQYF; J: TRBJ2-5; size: -; D: -; V: TRBV3-1
DNA: TGTGCCAGCAGCTCCGGCGGCGACGGACCTGGAAACACCATATATTTT; CDR3: CASSSGGDGPGNTIYF; J: TRBJ1-3; size: -; D: -; V: TRBV7-6
DNA: TGTGCCATCAGAGCGGACAGGGATCCTAACTATGGCTACACCTTC; CDR3: CAIRADRDPNYGYTF; J: TRBJ1-2; size: -; D: TRBD1; V: TRBV10-3
DNA: TGCGCCAGCAGGCCAGGGACGGCGATCTATGGCTACACCTTC; CDR3: CASRPGTAIYGYTF; J: TRBJ1-2; size: -; D: -; V: TRBV5-1
DNA: TGTGCCTGGGCTACAGGGGGCACCGGGGAGCTGTTTTTT; CDR3: CAWATGGTGELFF; J: TRBJ2-2; size: -; D: TRBD1; V: TRBV30
DNA: TGCAGCGCCCAGGACAACGAAAACACTGAAGCTTTCTTT; CDR3: CSAQDNENTEAFF; J: TRBJ1-1; size: -; D: -; V: TRBV29-1
DNA: TGCAGTGCTAGAGGGAGCTCCTCAGGAGAGCCCCAGCATTTT; CDR3: CSARGSSSGEPQHF; J: TRBJ1-5; size: -; D: -; V: TRBV20-1
DNA: TGTGCCAGCAGCTTTGGGGGCCCAAGTCAGCCCCAGCATTTT; CDR3: CASSFGGPSQPQHF; J: TRBJ1-5; size: -; D: -; V: TRBV12-3/TRBV12-4
DNA: TGTGCCAGCAGCTTAAACTCGGAGACCCAGTACTTC; CDR3: CASSLNSETQYF; J: TRBJ2-5; size: many; D: -; V: TRBV7-6
DNA: TGTGCCACCAGCAGAGATCGCCTGGTTTATGGCTACACCTTC; CDR3: CATSRDRLVYGYTF; J: TRBJ1-2; size: -; D: -; V: TRBV15
DNA: TGTGCCAGCAGCTTAGGGGGCCGGATGAACACTGAAGCTTTCTTT; CDR3: CASSLGGRMNTEAFF; J: TRBJ1-1; size: few; D: -; V: TRBV11-3
DNA: TGCAGCGTTCAGGCTCCGAACACCGGGGAGCTGTTTTTT; CDR3: CSVQAPNTGELFF; J: TRBJ2-2; size: many; D: -; V: TRBV29-1
DNA: TGTGCCAGCGCGGGCCCACTTGGGAATGAGCAGTTCTTC; CDR3: CASAGPLGNEQFF; J: TRBJ2-1; size: -; D: -; V: TRBV9
DNA: TGTGCCAGCGCGCAGGGATCCTACGAGCAGTACTTC; CDR3: CASAQGSYEQYF; J: TRBJ2-7; size: -; D: -; V: TRBV6-2/TRBV6-3
DNA: TGTGCCAGTAGTGGGACAGGGGGTAAAGGCTACACCTTC; CDR3: CASSGTGGKGYTF; J: TRBJ1-2; size: many; D: TRBD1; V: TRBV19
DNA: TGTGCCAGCAGCTTAGAGGCGGGGGGGCCGGGAGATACGCAGTATTTT; CDR3: CASSLEAGGPGDTQYF; J: TRBJ2-3; size: few; D: TRBD2; V: TRBV7-2
DNA: TGTGCCAGCAGAAAGGGGGTTAGTCAGCCCCAGCATTTT; CDR3: CASRKGVSQPQHF; J: TRBJ1-5; size: -; D: -; V: TRBV28
DNA: TGTGCCAGCAGCTTCTCGGACAGCGTGCCTGGGACCCAGTACTTC; CDR3: CASSFSDSVPGTQYF; J: TRBJ2-5; size: few; D: -; V: TRBV11-2
DNA: TGTGCCAGCAGTTTAAGTAGTATCGGGGAGCTGTTTTTT; CDR3: CASSLSSIGELFF; J: TRBJ2-2; size: few; D: -; V: TRBV12-3/TRBV12-4
DNA: TGTGCCAGCAGCCCAGGCCCCGGGTACACTGAAGCTTTCTTT; CDR3: CASSPGPGYTEAFF; J: TRBJ1-1; size: many; D: -; V: TRBV7-9
DNA: TGTGCCAGCAGTGGAGGGACATCGCCAATCACAGATACGCAGTATTTT; CDR3: CASSGGTSPITDTQYF; J: TRBJ2-3; size: -; D: -; V: TRBV6-1
DNA: TGTGCCAGCAGCCTAGCGGGGGGGGCGGCATACAATGAGCAGTTCTTC; CDR3: CASSLAGGAAYNEQFF; J: TRBJ2-1; size: few; D: TRBD2; V: TRBV7-6
DNA: TGTGCCAGCAGCTCGCAGCAGAGCTCCTACGAGCAGTACTTC; CDR3: CASSSQQSSYEQYF; J: TRBJ2-7; size: few; D: -; V: TRBV7-2
DNA: TGTGCCAGCAGCTTCACGGCCCTTGAAGCTTTCTTT; CDR3: CASSFTALEAFF; J: TRBJ1-1; size: few; D: -; V: TRBV7-2
DNA: TGCGCCAGCAGCCGGGGCAGTTTAACCGGGGAGCTGTTTTTT; CDR3: CASSRGSLTGELFF; J: TRBJ2-2; size: many; D: -; V: TRBV5-1
DNA: TGTGCCTGGAGGAGGGGGAGGACAGAACACTATGGCTACACCTTC; CDR3: CAWRRGRTEHYGYTF; J: TRBJ1-2; size: -; D: -; V: TRBV30
DNA: TGCGCCAGCAGCTTGGAGCCTAACAATGAGCAGTTCTTC; CDR3: CASSLEPNNEQFF; J: TRBJ2-1; size: -; D: -; V: TRBV5-1
DNA: TGTGCCAGCAGTTTAACCGGTACCAGGGGTGGACAGCCCCAGCATTTT; CDR3: CASSLTGTRGGQPQHF; J: TRBJ1-5; size: few; D: -; V: TRBV27
DNA: TGTGCCAGTGGTAGTAGGGACAGGGGAGGTACGAACACCGGGGAGCTGTTTTTT; CDR3: CASGSRDRGGTNTGELFF; J: TRBJ2-2; size: -; D: TRBD1; V: TRBV6-1
DNA: TGCGCCAGCAGGCGGGAGGGGAACACTGAAGCTTTCTTT; CDR3: CASRREGNTEAFF; J: TRBJ1-1; size: many; D: -; V: TRBV5-1
DNA: TGTGCCATCAGTGAGTCGACCCCTAGCGGCTCCGTAATCGAGCAGTACTTC; CDR3: CAISESTPSGSVIEQYF; J: TRBJ2-7; size: few; D: TRBD2; V: TRBV10-3
DNA: TGTGCCAGCAAAACCTACAATGAGCAGTTCTTC; CDR3: CASKTYNEQFF; J: TRBJ2-1; size: many; D: -; V: TRBV28
DNA: TGTGCCAGCAGCCCGGACAGAACCTACGAGCAGTACTTC; CDR3: CASSPDRTYEQYF; J: TRBJ2-7; size: -; D: -; V: TRBV11-2
DNA: TGTGCCAGCAGTGTGCTCGGTGGGGAAAATGGCTACACCTTC; CDR3: CASSVLGGENGYTF; J: TRBJ1-2; size: few; D: -; V: TRBV2